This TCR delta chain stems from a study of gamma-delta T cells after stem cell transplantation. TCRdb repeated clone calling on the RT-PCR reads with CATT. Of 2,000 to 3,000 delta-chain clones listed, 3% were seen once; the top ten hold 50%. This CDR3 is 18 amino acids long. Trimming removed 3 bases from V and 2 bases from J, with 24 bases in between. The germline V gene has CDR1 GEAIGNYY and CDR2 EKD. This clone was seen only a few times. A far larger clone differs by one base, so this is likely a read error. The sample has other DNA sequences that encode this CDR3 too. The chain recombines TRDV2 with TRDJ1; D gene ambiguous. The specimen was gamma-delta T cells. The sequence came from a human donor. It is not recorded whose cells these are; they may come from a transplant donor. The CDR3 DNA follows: TGTGCCTGTGACGCGCTTACAGAAGTGGGTAGTTCTACCGATAAACTCATCTTT. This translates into CACDALTEVGSSTDKLIF.